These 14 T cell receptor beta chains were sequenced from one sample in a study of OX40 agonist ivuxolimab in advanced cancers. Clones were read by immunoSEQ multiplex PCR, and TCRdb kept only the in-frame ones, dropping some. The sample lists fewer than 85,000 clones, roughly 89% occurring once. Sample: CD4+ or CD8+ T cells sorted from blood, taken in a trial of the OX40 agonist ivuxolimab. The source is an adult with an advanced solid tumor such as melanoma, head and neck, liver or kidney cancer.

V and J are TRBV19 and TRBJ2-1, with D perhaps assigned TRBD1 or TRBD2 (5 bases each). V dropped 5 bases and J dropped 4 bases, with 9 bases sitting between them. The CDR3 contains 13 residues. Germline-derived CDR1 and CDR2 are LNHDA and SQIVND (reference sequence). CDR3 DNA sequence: TGTGCCAGTAGTTTCGGGACGTACAATGAGCAGTTCTTC. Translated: CASSFGTYNEQFF. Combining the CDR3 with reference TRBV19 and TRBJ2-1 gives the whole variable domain DGGITQSPKYLFRKEGQNVTLSCEQNLNHDAMYWYRQDPGQGLRLIYYSQIVNDFQKGDIAEGYSVSREKKESFPLTVTSAQKNPTAFYLCASSFGTYNEQFFGPGTRLTVL.

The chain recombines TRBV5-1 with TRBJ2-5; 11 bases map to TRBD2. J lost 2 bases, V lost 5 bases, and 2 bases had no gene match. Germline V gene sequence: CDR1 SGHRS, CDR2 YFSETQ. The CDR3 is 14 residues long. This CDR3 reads CASRLAGEQETQYF. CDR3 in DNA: TGCGCCAGCAGACTAGCGGGGGAACAAGAGACCCAGTACTTC. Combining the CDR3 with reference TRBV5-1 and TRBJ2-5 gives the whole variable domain KAGVTQTPRYLIKTRGQQVTLSCSPISGHRSVSWYQQTPGQGLQFLFEYFSETQRNKGNFPGRFSGRQFSNSRSEMNVSTLELGDSALYLCASRLAGEQETQYFGPGTRLLVL.

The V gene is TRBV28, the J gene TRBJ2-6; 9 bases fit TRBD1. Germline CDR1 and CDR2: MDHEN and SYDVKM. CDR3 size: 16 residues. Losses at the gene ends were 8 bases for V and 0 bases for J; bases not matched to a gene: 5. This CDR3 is CASHTGGASGANVLTF. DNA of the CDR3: TGTGCCAGCCATACAGGGGGCGCCTCTGGGGCCAACGTCCTGACTTTC.

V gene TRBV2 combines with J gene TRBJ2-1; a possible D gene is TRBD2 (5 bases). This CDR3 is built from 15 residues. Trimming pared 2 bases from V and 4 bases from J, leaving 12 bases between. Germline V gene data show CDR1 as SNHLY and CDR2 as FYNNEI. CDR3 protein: CASSELRGNYNEQFF. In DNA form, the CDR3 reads TGTGCCAGCAGTGAACTCAGAGGGAATTACAATGAGCAGTTCTTC.

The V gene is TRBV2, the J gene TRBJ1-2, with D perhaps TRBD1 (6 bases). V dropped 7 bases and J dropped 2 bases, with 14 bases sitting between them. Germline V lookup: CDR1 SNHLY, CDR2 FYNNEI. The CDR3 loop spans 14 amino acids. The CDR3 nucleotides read TGTGCCAGCAAAGGAGGCCAGGGGAACTATGGCTACACCTTC. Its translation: CASKGGQGNYGYTF.

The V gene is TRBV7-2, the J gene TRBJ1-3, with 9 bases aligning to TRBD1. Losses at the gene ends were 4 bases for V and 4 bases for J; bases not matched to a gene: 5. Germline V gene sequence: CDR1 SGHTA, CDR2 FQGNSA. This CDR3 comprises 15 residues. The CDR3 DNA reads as TGTGCCAGCAGCTCCGGGGGGACAGGGGGAAACACCATATATTTT. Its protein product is CASSSGGTGGNTIYF.

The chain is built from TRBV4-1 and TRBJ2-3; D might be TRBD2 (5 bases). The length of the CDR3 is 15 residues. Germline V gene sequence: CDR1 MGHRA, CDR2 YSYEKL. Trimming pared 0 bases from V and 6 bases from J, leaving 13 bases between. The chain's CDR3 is CASSQESDRGDTQYF. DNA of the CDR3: TGCGCCAGCAGCCAAGAATCGGACCGGGGTGATACGCAGTATTTT.

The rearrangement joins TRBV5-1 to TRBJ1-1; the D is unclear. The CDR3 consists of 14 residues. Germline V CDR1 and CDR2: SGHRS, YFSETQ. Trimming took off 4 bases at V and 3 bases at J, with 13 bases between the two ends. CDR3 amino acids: CASSPVGPDTEAFF. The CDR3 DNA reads TGCGCCAGCAGCCCGGTCGGGCCGGACACTGAAGCTTTCTTT.

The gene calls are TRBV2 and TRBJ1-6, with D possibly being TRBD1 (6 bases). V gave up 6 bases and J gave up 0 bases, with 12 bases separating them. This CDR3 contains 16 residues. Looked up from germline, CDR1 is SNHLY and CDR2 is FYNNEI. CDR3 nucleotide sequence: TGTGCCAGCAGGGACACAGGGAGCTCCTATAATTCACCCCTCCACTTT. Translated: CASRDTGSSYNSPLHF.

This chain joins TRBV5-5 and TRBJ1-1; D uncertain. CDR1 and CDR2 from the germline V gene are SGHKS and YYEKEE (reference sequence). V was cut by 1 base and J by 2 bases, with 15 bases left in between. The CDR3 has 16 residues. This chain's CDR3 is CASSLSLYTINTEAFF. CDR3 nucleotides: TGTGCCAGCAGCTTGAGTTTGTACACCATCAACACTGAAGCTTTCTTT. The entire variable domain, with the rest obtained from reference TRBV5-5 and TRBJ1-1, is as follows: DAGVTQSPTHLIKTRGQQVTLRCSPISGHKSVSWYQQVLGQGPQFIFQYYEKEERGRGNFPDRFSARQFPNYSSELNVNALLLGDSALYLCASSLSLYTINTEAFFGQGTRLTVV.

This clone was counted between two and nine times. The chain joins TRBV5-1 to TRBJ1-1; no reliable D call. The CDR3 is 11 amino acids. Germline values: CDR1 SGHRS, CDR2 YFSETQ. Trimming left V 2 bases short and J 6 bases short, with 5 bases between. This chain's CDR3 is CASSFGPEAFF. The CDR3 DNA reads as TGCGCCAGCAGCTTTGGGCCTGAAGCTTTCTTT.

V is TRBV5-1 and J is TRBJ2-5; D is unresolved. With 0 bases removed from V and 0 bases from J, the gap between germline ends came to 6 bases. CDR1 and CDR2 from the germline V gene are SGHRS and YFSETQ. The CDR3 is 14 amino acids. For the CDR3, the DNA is TGCGCCAGCAGCTTGGGGCCAGACCAAGAGACCCAGTACTTC. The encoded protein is CASSLGPDQETQYF.

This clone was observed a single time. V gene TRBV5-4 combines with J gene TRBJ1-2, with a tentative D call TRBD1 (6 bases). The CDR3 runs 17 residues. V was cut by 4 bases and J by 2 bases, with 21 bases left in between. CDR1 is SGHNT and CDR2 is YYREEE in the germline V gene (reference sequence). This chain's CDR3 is CASSDLRGRGGNYGYTF. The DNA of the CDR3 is TGTGCCAGCAGCGACCTCAGGGGTCGCGGGGGGAACTATGGCTACACCTTC.

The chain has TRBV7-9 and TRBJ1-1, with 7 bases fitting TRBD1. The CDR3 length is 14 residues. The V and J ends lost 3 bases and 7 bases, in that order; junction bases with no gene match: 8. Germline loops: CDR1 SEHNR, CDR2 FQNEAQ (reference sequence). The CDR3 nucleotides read TGTGCCAGCAGCTTGATTCAGGGGGTCGGTGAAGCTTTCTTT. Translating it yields CASSLIQGVGEAFF.